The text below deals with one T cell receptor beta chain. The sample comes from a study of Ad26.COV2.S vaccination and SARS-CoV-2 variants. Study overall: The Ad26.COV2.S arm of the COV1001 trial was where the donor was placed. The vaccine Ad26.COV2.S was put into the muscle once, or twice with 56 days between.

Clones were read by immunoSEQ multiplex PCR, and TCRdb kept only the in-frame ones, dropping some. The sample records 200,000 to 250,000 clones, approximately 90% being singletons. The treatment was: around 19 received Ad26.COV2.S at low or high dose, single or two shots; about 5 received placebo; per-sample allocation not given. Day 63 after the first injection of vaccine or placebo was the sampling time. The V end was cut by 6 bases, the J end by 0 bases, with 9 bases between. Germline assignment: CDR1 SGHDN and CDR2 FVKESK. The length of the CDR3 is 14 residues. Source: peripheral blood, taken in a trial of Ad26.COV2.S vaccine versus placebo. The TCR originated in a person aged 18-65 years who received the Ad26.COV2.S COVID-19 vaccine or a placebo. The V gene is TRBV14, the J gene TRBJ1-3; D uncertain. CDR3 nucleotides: TGTGCCAGCAGTCCCCAATTCTCTGGAAACACCATATATTTT. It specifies CASSPQFSGNTIYF.